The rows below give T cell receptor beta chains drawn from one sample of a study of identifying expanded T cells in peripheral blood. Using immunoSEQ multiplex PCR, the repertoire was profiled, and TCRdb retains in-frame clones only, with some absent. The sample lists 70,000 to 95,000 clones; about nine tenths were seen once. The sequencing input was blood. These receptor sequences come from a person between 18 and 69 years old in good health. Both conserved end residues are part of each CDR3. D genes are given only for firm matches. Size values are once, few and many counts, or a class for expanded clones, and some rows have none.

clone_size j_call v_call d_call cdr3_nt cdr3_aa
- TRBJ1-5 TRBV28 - TGTGCCAGCAGTTTTTCTGTTAGCAATCAGCCCCAGCATTTT CASSFSVSNQPQHF
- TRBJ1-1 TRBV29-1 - TGCAGCGTTGCGAGGGCCAGGGGACTGAACACTGAAGCTTTCTTT CSVARARGLNTEAFF
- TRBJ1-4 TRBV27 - TGTGCCAGCAGTTTCTCGGACAGCAATGAAAAACTGTTTTTT CASSFSDSNEKLFF
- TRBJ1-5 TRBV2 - TGTGCCAGCAGTGAAGCGCTCGACAGTGGGGGCTATCAGCCCCAGCATTTT CASSEALDSGGYQPQHF
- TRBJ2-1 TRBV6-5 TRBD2 TGTGCCAGCAGTTACTCAGGCGGGAGGGTATCAGATGAGCAGTTCTTC CASSYSGGRVSDEQFF
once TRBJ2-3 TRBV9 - TGTGCCAGCAGTGTGGGGCCAGGGGTAGATACGCAGTATTTT CASSVGPGVDTQYF
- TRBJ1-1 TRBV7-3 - TGTGCCAGCAGCTTAATGCAGGGAGGTAGCACTGAAGCTTTCTTT CASSLMQGGSTEAFF
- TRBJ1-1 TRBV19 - TGTGCCAGTACCCCTGGAGGCCGTCCAAGCGACACTGAAGCTTTCTTT CASTPGGRPSDTEAFF
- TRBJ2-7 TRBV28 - TGTGCCAGCAGTCCCCGGGTGGCTGATGACGAGCAGTACTTC CASSPRVADDEQYF
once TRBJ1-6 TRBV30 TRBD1 TGTGCCTGGACAAGGGACAGAGATAATTCACCCCTCCACTTT CAWTRDRDNSPLHF
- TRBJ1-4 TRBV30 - TGTGCCTGGAGCAGAGGCCGGCAGGGATGGGAAAAACTGTTTTTT CAWSRGRQGWEKLFF
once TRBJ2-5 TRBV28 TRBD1 TGTGCCAGCAGCTCCATGGACAGGGCCGAAGAGACCCAGTACTTC CASSSMDRAEETQYF
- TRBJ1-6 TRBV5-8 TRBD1 TGTGCCAGCAGCTCTGGACAGGGGCCCAATTCACCCCTCCACTTT CASSSGQGPNSPLHF
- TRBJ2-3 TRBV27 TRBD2 TGTGCCAGCAGTTCGCTAGCGGGAGGCACAGATACGCAGTATTTT CASSSLAGGTDTQYF
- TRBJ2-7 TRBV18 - TGTGCCAGCTCACCACCGCAGTCCTACGAGCAGTACTTC CASSPPQSYEQYF
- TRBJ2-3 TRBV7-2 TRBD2 TGTGCCAGCACCCCAGGGACTAGCGGGGGGATAGATACGCAGTATTTT CASTPGTSGGIDTQYF
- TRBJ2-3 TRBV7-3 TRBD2 TGTGCCAGCAGCTTAAGGATGCTAGCGGGGGGCCCACGTAGCACAGATACGCAGTATTTT CASSLRMLAGGPRSTDTQYF
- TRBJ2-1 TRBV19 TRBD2 TGTGCCAGTAGTATCGACCTTAGCGGGGGAGACTACAATGAGCAGTTCTTC CASSIDLSGGDYNEQFF
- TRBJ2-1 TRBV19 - TGTGCCAGTAGTGGGACCAGTTCCTACAATGAGCAGTTCTTC CASSGTSSYNEQFF
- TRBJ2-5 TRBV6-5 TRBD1 TGTGCCAGCACGAGGGGGCCTCCGGGGGAGACCCAGTACTTC CASTRGPPGETQYF
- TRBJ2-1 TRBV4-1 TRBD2 TGCGCCAGCAGCCACGCCCCTCAGCTAGCGGGGGATGAGCAGTTCTTC CASSHAPQLAGDEQFF
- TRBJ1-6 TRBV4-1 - TGCGCCAGCAGCCAAGATGGGAGGGTGGAGGGGAGCTTCTATAATTCACCCCTCCACTTT CASSQDGRVEGSFYNSPLHF
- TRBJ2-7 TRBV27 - TGTGCCACCCTTCGGCGGGGAAGTTACGAGCAGTACTTC CATLRRGSYEQYF
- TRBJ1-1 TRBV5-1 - TGCGCCAGCAAAGAAAGCGGGGGGTCCCTGGACACTGAAGCTTTCTTT CASKESGGSLDTEAFF
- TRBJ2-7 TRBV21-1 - TGTGCCAGCAGCAAAAAAAGACAGGGCGAGCAGTACTTC CASSKKRQGEQYF
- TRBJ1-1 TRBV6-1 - TGTGCCAGCAGTGAACCGGGCCGGAACACTGAAGCTTTCTTT CASSEPGRNTEAFF
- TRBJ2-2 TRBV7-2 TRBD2 TGTGCCAGCAGCTACGGCGGCGGGGGGCTAACCGGGGAGCTGTTTTTT CASSYGGGGLTGELFF
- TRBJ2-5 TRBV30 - TGTGCCTGGAGTCTTAATGGACAGTCACAAGAGACCCAGTACTTC CAWSLNGQSQETQYF
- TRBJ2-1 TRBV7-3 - TGTGCCAGCAGCTTAACGGGGGGCGCGTTAAATGAGCAGTTCTTC CASSLTGGALNEQFF
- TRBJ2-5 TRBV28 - TGTGCCAGCAGCTTTCGCGAGACCCAGTACTTC CASSFRETQYF